This TCR beta chain is drawn from a study of naive and memory T cell subsets. This CDR3 contains 13 residues. The V gene's germline CDR1 is GTSNPN and CDR2 SVGIG (reference sequence). With 2 bases clipped from V and 3 bases from J, the junction kept 4 bases outside the gene matches. An equimolar mix of two oligonucleotides served as the beta constant-region primer for TRBC1 and TRBC2. TCRdb re-called the UMI-ligation and nested PCR reads through MiXCR, storing one row per CDR3 protein. Altogether thousands of distinct CDR3 sequences are present, 6% to 9% being singletons, with the ten largest covering roughly 84%.

The receptor's source is a human donor in good health. Source material: CD4+ TEMRA cells from blood. Subset of the sample: effector memory re-expressing CD45RA, CD45RA+ CD27-. V usage is TRBV30 and J usage is TRBJ2-7; 7 bases are shared with TRBD1. Written as DNA, the CDR3 is TGTGCCTGGAGTCGACAGGGTAACTACGAGCAGTACTTC. It specifies CAWSRQGNYEQYF. The whole variable domain, filled in from reference TRBV30 and TRBJ2-7, reads SQTIHQWPATLVQPVGSPLSLECTVEGTSNPNLYWYRQAAGRGLQLLFYSVGIGQISSEVPQNLSASRPQDRQFILSSKKLLLSDSGFYLCAWSRQGNYEQYFGPGTRLTVT.